This TCR beta chain was documented in a study of beta chain features in type 1 diabetes. Study summary: In age, gender and cell yields, patients were similar to healthy donors. Overall study findings and caveats: Among all four CD4+ subsets, Type 1 diabetes patients had TCRB CDR3s that were moderately but significantly shorter.

What was sequenced were expressed TCRB transcripts, since all of the isolated RNA had been reverse transcribed. The data were produced by immunoSEQ multiplex PCR, yet TCRdb's version contains in-frame clones alone and is incomplete. The table lists roughly 150,000 clones, roughly 60% of them singletons. In regard to this clone: Its antigen remains unknown.

Germline-derived CDR1 and CDR2 are MNHEY and SMNVEV (reference sequence). The CDR3 covers 13 residues. Trimming took 5 bases from V and 4 from J, leaving 9 bases between them. The specimen sequenced was naive CD4+ T cells from blood. The V gene is TRBV27, the J gene TRBJ2-1; maybe TRBD2 (5 bases). This receptor was identified in a man between 25 and 39 years old with type 1 diabetes. The CDR3 nucleotides are TGTGCCAGCAGTAAAACTAGATACAATGAGCAGTTCTTC. Its translation: CASSKTRYNEQFF.